This is a list of T cell receptor beta chains from one sample in a study of CXCR3-negative and CXCR3-positive naive CD8 T cells. TCRdb reanalyzed the 5' RACE reads and collapses them to one entry per CDR3 protein, without DNA. Its clone listing holds 50,000 to 65,000 distinct CDR3 sequences. The sample was memory CD8+ T cells from blood. The receptors were sampled from a human donor in good health. Some clones in this sample may be carry-over from other donors' samples. Both conserved end residues are part of each CDR3. Clone size, where shown, is once, few, many, or a class for clones that have expanded.

J | size | V | CDR3
TRBJ2-3 | NA | TRBV7-9 | CASSADWGSTDTQYF
TRBJ2-3 | NA | TRBV20-1 | CSAPGGVSTDTQYF
TRBJ1-6 | NA | TRBV7-9 | CASSLDNSPLHF
TRBJ1-1 | NA | TRBV14 | CASSHRTLNTEAFF
TRBJ2-2 | NA | TRBV11-3 | CASSALQDHTGELFF
TRBJ2-7 | NA | TRBV20-1 | CSARDGDSYEQYF
TRBJ2-5 | NA | TRBV11-2 | CASSPGGGAQETQYF
TRBJ2-7 | NA | TRBV20-1 | CSARWGGFYEQYF
TRBJ1-1 | NA | TRBV20-1 | CSARDLGSLNTEAFF
TRBJ1-1 | NA | TRBV20-1 | CKARGSEELRAFF
TRBJ2-1 | NA | TRBV20-1 | CSASPLGEQFF
TRBJ2-7 | NA | TRBV7-6 | CASSLAGRVHEQYF
TRBJ2-3 | NA | TRBV28 | CASSFGTYAAGVRTDTQYF
TRBJ1-1 | NA | TRBV3-1 | CASSQASGGRKEAFF
TRBJ2-7 | NA | TRBV20-1 | CSAVLYGISYEQYF
TRBJ1-1 | NA | TRBV5-1 | CASSLEGNLNTEAFF
TRBJ1-2 | NA | TRBV12-3/TRBV12-4 | CASSLSPPGYTF
TRBJ2-1 | NA | TRBV4-2 | CASSQEYLGLAGGSPYNEQFF
TRBJ1-2 | NA | TRBV29-1 | CSVGVDYGYTF
TRBJ1-2 | NA | TRBV29-1 | CSVEQGADYGYTF
TRBJ2-1 | NA | TRBV20-1 | CSAREPGPRRYNEQFF
TRBJ2-5 | NA | TRBV12-3/TRBV12-4 | CASSASGGLVPEEKTETQYF
TRBJ2-7 | NA | TRBV7-9 | CASSLLTGGSYEQYF
TRBJ2-7 | NA | TRBV4-3 | CASSQDSFRNSYEQYF
TRBJ1-4 | NA | TRBV2 | CASTGDRTNEKLFF
TRBJ1-1 | medium-sized | TRBV10-2 | CASSDWGSGNTEAFF
TRBJ2-1 | NA | TRBV7-9 | CASSPGQNYNEQFF
TRBJ2-7 | NA | TRBV6-5 | CASSYSMAAEQYF
TRBJ2-3 | NA | TRBV6-1 | CASSGGPTTDTQYF